A single sample is the source of the 22 T cell receptor beta chains below, sequenced in a study of blood T cell repertoires in COVID-19. The repertoire was sequenced with immunoSEQ multiplex PCR; TCRdb's copy has only in-frame clones and lacks some. The table lists 30,000 to 40,000 clones, around 90% of them singletons, with about 61% in the top ten. The sample comprised peripheral blood. These receptors came from a man in his 70s with acute or convalescent COVID-19.

This chain connects TRBV6-2 or TRBV6-3 to TRBJ2-2, with 10 bases matching TRBD1. V trimming: 5 bases; J trimming: 7 bases; junction bases outside the gene matches: 7. The CDR3 runs 15 residues. Germline V gives CDR1 MNHEY, CDR2 SVGEGT. CDR3 DNA: TGTGCCAGCAGTCCAACGACAGGGGGCGGCGGGGAGCTGTTTTTT. This sequence encodes CASSPTTGGGGELFF.

This sequence joins TRBV18 and TRBJ1-1; possible D gene TRBD1, 5 bases. V was shortened by 3 bases and J by 3 bases, with 11 bases between the two germline ends. The germline V gene encodes CDR1 KGHSH and CDR2 LQKENI. The CDR3 is 14 residues long. The CDR3 region has the DNA TGTGCCAGCTCACCCGGGGGACGGGACACTGAAGCTTTCTTT. Protein sequence: CASSPGGRDTEAFF.

The chain uses TRBV3-1 (or the pseudogene TRBV3-2) and TRBJ2-4; 7 bases agree with TRBD2. Trimming at V came to 4 bases and at J to 5 bases, leaving 8 bases not matched to a gene. The CDR3 totals 15 residues. Per the germline V gene, CDR1 is LGHDT and CDR2 is YNNKEL (reference sequence). The DNA for the CDR3 is TGTGCCAGCAGCCGGAGGGCAGGGAGGGAAAACATTCAGTACTTC. This codes for CASSRRAGRENIQYF.

The V gene is TRBV30, the J gene TRBJ2-6, with D possibly TRBD2 on 5 matching bases. CDR3 length: 13 amino acids. V lost 2 bases and J 12 bases, leaving 14 bases between the germline ends. The germline gives CDR1 GTSNPN, CDR2 SVGIG (reference sequence). CDR3 sequence: CAWSNREVPVLTF. In DNA, the CDR3 is TGTGCCTGGAGTAACCGGGAAGTTCCCGTCCTGACTTTC.

DNA for the CDR3: TGTGCCATCAGTGGAGGAGGGCCTGAAGCTTTCTTT. Translation: CAISGGGPEAFF. The J gene is TRBJ1-1, the V gene TRBV10-3; no definite D call. CDR3 size: 12 residues. V lost 4 bases and J lost 6, with 9 bases in between. CDR1 is ENHRY and CDR2 is SYGVKD in the germline V gene.

The CDR3 loop is CASSSGTVGDEKLFF. DNA for the CDR3: TGTGCCAGCAGTTCCGGGACAGTGGGGGATGAAAAACTGTTTTTT. The chain couples TRBV27 to TRBJ1-4; 7 bases fit TRBD1. Germline V CDR1 and CDR2: MNHEY, SMNVEV (reference sequence). The CDR3 consists of 15 residues. J was trimmed by 6 bases and V by 4 bases; bases with no gene match: 8.

The chain carries TRBV6-6 and TRBJ1-2; D unclear. Trimming removed 6 bases at V and 5 bases at J, with 16 bases between. This CDR3 is 14 amino acids long. Germline V lookup: CDR1 MNHNY, CDR2 SVGAGI (reference sequence). The CDR3 is CASSPAGEWYGYTF. In DNA, the CDR3 is TGTGCCAGCAGCCCCGCCGGGGAGTGGTATGGCTACACCTTC.

The chain is built from TRBV6-1 and TRBJ1-5, with a weak D call TRBD1 (5 bases). Germline V gene data show CDR1 as MNHNS and CDR2 as SASEGT. Trimming cost V 1 base and J 5 bases, with 15 bases left between them. This CDR3 is built from 16 residues. In nucleotides, the CDR3 is TGTGCCAGCAGTGAAGAACCGTGGCAGGGCTATCAGCCCCAGCATTTT. The encoded protein is CASSEEPWQGYQPQHF.

V gene TRBV15 combines with J gene TRBJ1-6; 7 positions match TRBD1. This CDR3 has 13 residues. CDR1 and CDR2 from the germline V gene are LNHNV and YYDKDF (reference sequence). The trim removed 8 bases at V and 6 bases at J, leaving 4 bases unmatched. The CDR3 region is CATATGVNSPLHF. CDR3 coding DNA: TGTGCCACCGCTACAGGGGTTAATTCACCCCTCCACTTT.

The rearrangement joins TRBV29-1 to TRBJ1-1; 8 bases map to TRBD1. The CDR3 has 15 residues. Germline values: CDR1 SQVTM, CDR2 ANQGSEA. Trimming removed 5 bases from V and 11 bases from J; junction bases left unmatched: 19. The CDR3 DNA sequence: TGCAGCGTTCCTAAAGGGACAGGACCACCCCGGCGGGCTTTCTTT. It is translated as CSVPKGTGPPRRAFF.

This clone was recorded once. The J gene is TRBJ1-3, the V gene TRBV19, with a tentative D call TRBD1 (5 bases). Per germline, CDR1 LNHDA and CDR2 SQIVND (reference sequence). The CDR3 covers 12 residues. The germline V and J ends were trimmed by 11 bases and 4 bases, with 12 bases remaining between them. The CDR3 nucleotides are TGTGCCTCCACCAGACAGGGAAACACCATATATTTT. It is translated as CASTRQGNTIYF.

The J gene is TRBJ1-1, the V gene TRBV5-1; 9 bases are shared with TRBD1. The CDR3 has 14 amino acids. Losses at the gene ends were 5 bases for V and 7 bases for J; bases not matched to a gene: 9. Looked up from germline, CDR1 is SGHRS and CDR2 is YFSETQ. CDR3 nucleotides: TGCGCCAGCAGACTCGGACAGGGGCTCGGTGAAGCTTTCTTT. This sequence encodes CASRLGQGLGEAFF. Full variable domain (outside the CDR3, taken from reference TRBV5-1 and TRBJ1-1): KAGVTQTPRYLIKTRGQQVTLSCSPISGHRSVSWYQQTPGQGLQFLFEYFSETQRNKGNFPGRFSGRQFSNSRSEMNVSTLELGDSALYLCASRLGQGLGEAFFGQGTRLTVV.

The chain recombines TRBV7-9 with TRBJ1-1; the match to TRBD1 covers 7 bases. V was clipped by 0 bases and J by 10 bases; unmatched bases: 5. CDR1 and CDR2 (germline): SEHNR, FQNEAQ (reference sequence). The CDR3 covers 13 residues. CDR3 region: CASSLARDRGAFF. CDR3 nucleotide sequence: TGTGCCAGCAGCTTAGCCCGGGACAGAGGAGCTTTCTTT.

This chain joins TRBV10-3 and TRBJ1-1; possibly TRBD1 for D (6 bases). Trimming took 8 bases from V and 1 from J, leaving 11 bases between them. Germline CDR1 and CDR2: ENHRY and SYGVKD. This CDR3 comprises 13 residues. The CDR3 DNA sequence: TGTGCCATCGCCGAGGACAGGAACACTGAAGCTTTCTTT. Translation: CAIAEDRNTEAFF.

The chain couples TRBV11-3 to TRBJ2-7, with D perhaps TRBD1 (5 bases). The CDR3 is made up of 14 amino acids. V lost 0 bases, J lost 3 bases, and 9 bases lay in between. Germline V gives CDR1 SGHNT, CDR2 YENEEA. CDR3 DNA: TGTGCCAGCAGCTTAGAAGGGGTGCGCTACGAGCAGTACTTC. This translates into CASSLEGVRYEQYF.

The chain employs TRBV28 and TRBJ1-4; 7 bases line up with TRBD1. CDR1 and CDR2 from the germline V gene are MDHEN and SYDVKM. V shed 3 bases and J 0 bases; nucleotides not matched to a gene: 4. CDR3 length equals 16 residues. The CDR3 loop is CASSFPQGATNEKLFF. DNA for the CDR3: TGTGCCAGCAGTTTCCCGCAGGGGGCAACTAATGAAAAACTGTTTTTT.

The DNA for the CDR3 is TGCAGCGTTGTGGACAGGGGATACGAGCAGTACTTC. Residues: CSVVDRGYEQYF. This chain uses TRBV29-1 with TRBJ2-7, with 9 bases identical to TRBD1. The germline CDR1 and CDR2 sequences are SQVTM and ANQGSEA. This CDR3 has 12 residues. Trimming cost V 4 bases and J 4 bases; bases outside gene matches: 2.

As DNA, the CDR3 is TGTGCCAGCAGCCCCAGGACAGGGACCAATGAGCAGTTCTTC. This translates into CASSPRTGTNEQFF. The J gene is TRBJ2-1, the V gene TRBV6-2 or TRBV6-3, with 8 positions matching TRBD1. Trimming removed 6 bases from V and 6 bases from J; junction bases left unmatched: 7. CDR1 and CDR2 from the germline V gene are MNHEY and SVGEGT. This CDR3 comprises 14 residues.

Only one count was recorded for this clone. The chain recombines TRBV9 with TRBJ1-1; no reliable D call. Between the trimmed V and J ends, which lost 3 bases and 1 base, there was a span of 7 bases. The germline V gene has CDR1 SGDLS and CDR2 YYNGEE. CDR3 length: 13 amino acids. The CDR3 sequence is CASSAPRNTEAFF. In nucleotides, the CDR3 is TGTGCCAGCAGCGCCCCCCGGAACACTGAAGCTTTCTTT.

The rearrangement uses TRBV18 and TRBJ1-4, with TRBD1 matching 7 bases. The CDR3 length is 15 residues. V shed 3 bases and J 5 bases; nucleotides not matched to a gene: 6. Germline values: CDR1 KGHSH, CDR2 LQKENI. The CDR3: CASSPPGTVNEKLFF. The CDR3 nucleotides are TGTGCCAGCTCACCCCCCGGGACAGTGAATGAAAAACTGTTTTTT.

This clone was counted once. The rearrangement links TRBV5-5 to TRBJ1-1, with D unclear. Germline V gene lookup returns CDR1 SGHKS and CDR2 YYEKEE (reference sequence). V gave up 0 bases and J gave up 1 base, with 4 bases separating them. CDR3 size: 13 residues. CDR3 in DNA: TGTGCCAGCAGCTTGGGGAGGAACACTGAAGCTTTCTTT. It yields the protein CASSLGRNTEAFF. The complete variable domain, with remaining parts taken from reference TRBV5-5 and TRBJ1-1, reads DAGVTQSPTHLIKTRGQQVTLRCSPISGHKSVSWYQQVLGQGPQFIFQYYEKEERGRGNFPDRFSARQFPNYSSELNVNALLLGDSALYLCASSLGRNTEAFFGQGTRLTVV.

The chain has TRBV27 and TRBJ1-5; D is perhaps TRBD1 (5 bases). The germline gives CDR1 MNHEY, CDR2 SMNVEV (reference sequence). The CDR3 is 12 residues long. Trimming removed 3 bases at V and 6 bases at J, with 6 bases between. CDR3 DNA: TGTGCCAGCAGTTTCACAGGTCAGCCCCAGCATTTT. Encoded protein: CASSFTGQPQHF.